This TCR beta chain was observed in a study of cytomegalovirus exposure and HLA in healthy donors. About this clone: Its antigen remains unidentified.

Study-level results: Cytomegalovirus-associated TCR beta chains were listed, numbering 164. Most sequenced TCRs were rare (though some public TCRs occurred in many donors). Reports indicate that TCR beta sequences accurately predicted the HLA-A and HLA-B alleles of most subjects.

V lost 1 base to trimming and J lost 6 bases, with 9 bases between them. Per germline, CDR1 GTSNPN and CDR2 SVGIG (reference sequence). The CDR3 length is 12 residues. The primer mix had 60 Vbeta and 13 Jbeta primers. Clones were sequenced by immunoSEQ multiplex PCR, and TCRdb holds only the in-frame ones, with some missing. This table has fewer than 250,000 clones, about 75% appearing once. Donors sampled were nominally healthy, though unrecorded immune exposures were likely. The specimen was PBMCs. The TCR was taken from a woman in her thirties in good health and CMV-seronegative. This chain links TRBV30 with TRBJ1-1; D gene ambiguous. The CDR3 sequence: CAWSEGRAEAFF. The CDR3 nucleotides read TGTGCCTGGAGTGAAGGGAGGGCTGAAGCTTTCTTT.